This note documents a single T cell receptor (beta chain) sequence. These data originate in a study of CD8 T cells in Susac syndrome. Random-hexamer reverse transcription was applied to roughly 0.5 to 1 ug RNA. Amplification of TCR beta CDR3 spanned 54 Vbeta and 13 Jbeta via immunoSEQ multiplex PCR. TCRdb passed the immunoSEQ multiplex PCR reads through MiXCR, listing each CDR3 protein once. The sample lists around 170,000 distinct CDR3 sequences, around 90% occurring once. From blood CD8+ and CD4+ T cells, TCR beta sequences were generated. TEMRA cells were FACS-enriched, with CD8+ and CD4+ T cells isolated negatively. The source is a human donor in good health. The sample taken for sequencing was CD4+ T cells from PBMCs.

In DNA form, the CDR3 reads TGTGCCAGCAGCTGGGGGGGCGGGGGCACCTACGAGCAGTACTTC. As protein: CASSWGGGGTYEQYF. The rearrangement joins TRBV11-2 to TRBJ2-7, with D possibly TRBD2 on 7 matching bases. The CDR3 extends over 15 amino acids. The ends were cut back, 4 bases at V and 2 bases at J, with 15 bases in the middle. CDR1 and CDR2 (germline): SGHAT, FQNNGV. The full variable domain, with the rest looked up from reference TRBV11-2 and TRBJ2-7, is EAGVAQSPRYKIIEKRQSVAFWCNPISGHATLYWYQQILGQGPKLLIQFQNNGVVDDSQLPKDRFSAERLKGVDSTLKIQPAKLEDSAVYLCASSWGGGGTYEQYFGPGTRLTVT.